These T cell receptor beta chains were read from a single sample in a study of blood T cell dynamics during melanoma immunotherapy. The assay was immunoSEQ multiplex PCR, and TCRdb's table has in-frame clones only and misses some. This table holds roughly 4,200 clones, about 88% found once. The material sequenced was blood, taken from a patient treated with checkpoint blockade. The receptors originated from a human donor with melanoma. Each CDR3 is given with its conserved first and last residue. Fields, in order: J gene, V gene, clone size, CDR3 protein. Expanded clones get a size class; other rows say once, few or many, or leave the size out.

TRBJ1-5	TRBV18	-	CASSPGAGINQPQHF
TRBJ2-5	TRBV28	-	CASSRIQETQYF
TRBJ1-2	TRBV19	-	CASTTGSYYGYTF
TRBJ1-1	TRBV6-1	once	CASSRAGEATEAFF
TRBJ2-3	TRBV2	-	CASSLLQGAGTQYF
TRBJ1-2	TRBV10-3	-	CAITGSGENYGYTF
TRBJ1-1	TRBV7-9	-	CASSLDRATEAFF
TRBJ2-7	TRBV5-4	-	CASSSDRGHEQYF
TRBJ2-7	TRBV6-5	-	CASRATGGSLREQYF
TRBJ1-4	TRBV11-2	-	CASSLSLGRSNEKLFF
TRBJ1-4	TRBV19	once	CASKSQGPGEKLFF
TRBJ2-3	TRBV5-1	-	CASSAGSPDTQYF
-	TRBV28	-	CASSSPGAGRSEQYF
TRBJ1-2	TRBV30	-	CAWSWGEGYTF
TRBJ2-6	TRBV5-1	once	CASSLGSSGANVLTF
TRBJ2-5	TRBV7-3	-	CASSLLAGVETQYF
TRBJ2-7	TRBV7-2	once	CASSTYGSAYEQYF
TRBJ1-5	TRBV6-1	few	CASRQGGQPQHF
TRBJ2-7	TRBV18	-	CASSPMGYEQYF
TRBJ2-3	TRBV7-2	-	CASSLTSGGRDTQYF
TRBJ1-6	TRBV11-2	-	CASSYVRRSSYNSPLHF
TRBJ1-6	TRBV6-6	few	CASSPGRSPLHF
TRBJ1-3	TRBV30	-	CAWGTFGTVVNTIYF
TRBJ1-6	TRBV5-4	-	CASSLIDGNNSPLHF
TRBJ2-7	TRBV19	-	CASSGRGNANEQYF
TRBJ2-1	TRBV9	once	CASSGANEQFF
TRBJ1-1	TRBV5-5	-	CASSLPGAYRDTEAFF
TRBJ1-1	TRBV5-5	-	CASSFSGTGKRTEAFF
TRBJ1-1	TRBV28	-	CASRTREAEAFF
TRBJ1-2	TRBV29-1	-	CSVGGQYYGYTF
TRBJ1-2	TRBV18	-	CASSPPSRQGSYTF
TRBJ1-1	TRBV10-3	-	CAISEPKTGLVNTEAFF
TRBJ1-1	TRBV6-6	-	CASSFLRQGQAFF
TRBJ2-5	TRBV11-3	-	CASSMTVPATQYF
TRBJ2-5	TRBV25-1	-	CASSKLQGGGETQYF
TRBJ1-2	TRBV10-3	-	CAIMEPPNYGYTF
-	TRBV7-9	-	CASSYGTGGRNEQYF
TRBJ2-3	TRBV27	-	CASSPSGRAVDTQYF
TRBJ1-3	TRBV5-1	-	CASSLAGGAHGNTIYF
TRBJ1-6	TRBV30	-	CAWNREGWSPLHF
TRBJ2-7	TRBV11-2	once	CASSKRQQYEQYF
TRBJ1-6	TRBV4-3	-	CASSHRRNGGQGNSPLHF
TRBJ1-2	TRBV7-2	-	CASSSGTGNYYGYTF
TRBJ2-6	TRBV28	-	CASSLGGAGANVLTF
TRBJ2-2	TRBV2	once	CASSDYGTLGTGELFF
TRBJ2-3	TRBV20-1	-	CSAQDQGSQYF
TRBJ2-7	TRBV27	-	CASRGGARYEQYF
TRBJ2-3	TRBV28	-	CASSPSLAGENTDTQYF
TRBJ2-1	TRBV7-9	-	CASSLTGDEQFF
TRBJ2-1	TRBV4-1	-	CASSLVPSLGNLYNEQFF
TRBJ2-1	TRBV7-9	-	CASSLALAGLNEQFF
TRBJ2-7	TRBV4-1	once	CASSLGYLGEQYF
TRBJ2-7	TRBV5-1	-	CASSLLGEGYEQYF
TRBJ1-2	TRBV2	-	CASSVIGQGYGYTF
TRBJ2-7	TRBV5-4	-	CASSPGTSSFYEQYF
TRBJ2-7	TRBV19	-	CASRRRQMEAYEQYF
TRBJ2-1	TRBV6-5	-	CASSYVEGSRGNEQFF
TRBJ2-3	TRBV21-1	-	CASTLRVAGEGTDTQYF
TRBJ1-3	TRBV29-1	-	CSVWGSGGGNTIYF
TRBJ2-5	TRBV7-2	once	CASSQTSGRLSRTQYF